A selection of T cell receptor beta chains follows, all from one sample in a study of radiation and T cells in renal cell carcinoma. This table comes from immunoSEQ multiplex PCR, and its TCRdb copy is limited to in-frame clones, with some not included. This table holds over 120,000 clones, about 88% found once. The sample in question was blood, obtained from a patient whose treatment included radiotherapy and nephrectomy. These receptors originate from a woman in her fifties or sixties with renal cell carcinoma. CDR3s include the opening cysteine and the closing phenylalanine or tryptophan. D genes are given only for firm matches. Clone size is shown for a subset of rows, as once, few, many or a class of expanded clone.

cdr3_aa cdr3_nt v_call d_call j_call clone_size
CASSLEWGAANIQYF TGTGCCAGCAGCTTGGAGTGGGGAGCGGCGAACATTCAGTACTTC TRBV5-6 - TRBJ2-4 -
CATQGPTNTGELFF TGTGCCACCCAGGGACCGACGAACACCGGGGAGCTGTTTTTT TRBV15 - TRBJ2-2 -
CASSSSGTSGEQYF TGTGCCAGCAGCTCCTCCGGGACTAGCGGAGAGCAGTACTTC TRBV7-9 TRBD2 TRBJ2-7 -
CATYQETQYF TGTGCCACCTACCAAGAGACCCAGTACTTC TRBV19 - TRBJ2-5 -
CASSLGNPGDGYTF TGCGCCAGCAGCTTGGGGAATCCAGGGGATGGCTACACCTTC TRBV5-1 - TRBJ1-2 -
CASSPRVMSSYNEQFF TGCGCCAGCAGCCCTCGCGTGATGAGCTCCTACAATGAGCAGTTCTTC TRBV5-1 - TRBJ2-1 -
CANTASPQGTEAFF TGTGCCAACACCGCTTCGCCCCAGGGCACTGAAGCTTTCTTT TRBV2 - TRBJ1-1 -
CASSLTWDGGNEQFF TGTGCCAGCAGCTTAACCTGGGACGGGGGTAATGAGCAGTTCTTC TRBV7-3 - TRBJ2-1 -
CASRQSTHTGELFF TGTGCCAGCAGACAATCTACCCATACCGGGGAGCTGTTTTTT TRBV6-5 - TRBJ2-2 -
CASSPSGRDTGELFF TGTGCCAGCAGCCCCTCTGGCAGAGACACCGGGGAGCTGTTTTTT TRBV9 - TRBJ2-2 -
CASSRGLTQYF TGTGCCAGCAGCAGAGGGTTGACGCAGTATTTT TRBV6-5 - TRBJ2-3 -
CASSLEDRGEETQYF TGTGCCAGCAGCCTAGAGGACAGGGGGGAAGAGACCCAGTACTTC TRBV7-8 TRBD1 TRBJ2-5 -
CASSDRPNEKLFF TGTGCCAGCAGCGACAGGCCAAATGAAAAACTGTTTTTT TRBV6-5 - TRBJ1-4 -
CAIRTGGTNTEAFF TGTGCCATCAGGACAGGGGGCACTAACACTGAAGCTTTCTTT TRBV10-3 TRBD1 TRBJ1-1 -
CAISESPGTAGEAFF TGTGCCATCAGTGAGTCGCCCGGGACAGCGGGCGAAGCTTTCTTT TRBV10-3 TRBD1 TRBJ1-1 -
CASSVGGSGNTIYF TGTGCCAGCAGTGTCGGGGGCTCAGGAAACACCATATATTTT TRBV27 - TRBJ1-3 -
CASRNRDRAYEQYF TGTGCCAGCAGAAACCGGGACAGAGCCTACGAGCAGTACTTC TRBV5-6 TRBD1 TRBJ2-7 -
CASLGTRNNEQFF TGTGCCAGCTTGGGGACGAGAAACAATGAGCAGTTCTTC TRBV2 - TRBJ2-1 -
CASRDTMNTEAFF TGTGCCAGCAGGGACACGATGAACACTGAAGCTTTCTTT TRBV5-8 - TRBJ1-1 -
CASSFKDRRNTEAFF TGTGCCAGCAGCTTTAAGGACAGGAGGAACACTGAAGCTTTCTTT TRBV5-4 TRBD1 TRBJ1-1 -
CASSLVVGTSSEQYF TGCGCCAGCAGCTTGGTGGTGGGAACTAGCTCCGAGCAGTACTTC TRBV5-1 - TRBJ2-7 -
CATSRDAQASGNTIYF TGTGCCACCAGCAGAGATGCCCAAGCCTCTGGAAACACCATATATTTT TRBV15 - TRBJ1-3 -
CASSSTGEPSGANVLTF TGCGCCAGCAGCTCGACAGGGGAGCCTTCTGGGGCCAACGTCCTGACTTTC TRBV5-1 TRBD1 TRBJ2-6 -
CASSDRSYQPQHF TGTGCCAGCAGCGACAGGAGCTATCAGCCCCAGCATTTT TRBV2 - TRBJ1-5 few
CASSLGAPGDEQFF TGCGCCAGCAGCTTGGGGGCCCCGGGCGATGAGCAGTTCTTC TRBV5-1 - TRBJ2-1 -
CASSPVTGSQPQHF TGTGCCAGCTCACCCGTGACAGGGAGTCAGCCCCAGCATTTT TRBV18 TRBD1 TRBJ1-5 once
CASSWASRGSETQYF TGTGCCAGCAGCTGGGCCAGCCGTGGGTCGGAGACCCAGTACTTC TRBV5-6 - TRBJ2-5 few
CAWRPRGSGNYGYTF TGTGCCTGGAGGCCCCGCGGGTCAGGGAACTATGGCTACACCTTC TRBV30 - TRBJ1-2 -
CASSSGQGQYF TGTGCCAGCAGCAGCGGACAGGGGCAGTACTTC TRBV9 TRBD1 TRBJ2-7 -
CASSSDRGSEKLFF TGTGCCAGCAGCTCGGACAGGGGTAGTGAAAAACTGTTTTTT TRBV7-9 TRBD1 TRBJ1-4 -
CASSLPLGNTIYF TGTGCCAGCAGCTTACCTCTTGGAAACACCATATATTTT TRBV7-9 - TRBJ1-3 -
CASSPGTSRETQYF TGTGCCAGCAGTCCCGGGACTAGCCGGGAGACCCAGTACTTC TRBV6-6 TRBD2 TRBJ2-5 once
CASSQKGQGANTQYF TGCGCCAGCAGCCAAAAAGGACAGGGCGCGAATACGCAGTATTTT TRBV4-3 TRBD1 TRBJ2-3 -
CASSLDKGYYGYTF TGTGCCAGCAGCTTAGATAAAGGGTACTATGGCTACACCTTC TRBV7-9 - TRBJ1-2 -
CASSLLAGVGNEQFF TGTGCCAGCAGCTTGCTAGCGGGGGTCGGCAATGAGCAGTTCTTC TRBV7-2 TRBD2 TRBJ2-1 -
CASSHYGQLFGNTIYF TGCGCCAGCAGTCACTACGGACAGCTCTTTGGAAACACCATATATTTT TRBV23-1 - TRBJ1-3 -
CASSPPPGLADTQYF TGTGCCAGCAGCCCCCCCCCAGGACTAGCGGATACGCAGTATTTT TRBV7-2 TRBD2 TRBJ2-3 -
CASSQTWTQGWKLFF TGCGCCAGCAGCCAGACGTGGACCCAGGGGTGGAAACTGTTTTTT TRBV4-3 - TRBJ1-4 -
CASSLVTDYGYTF TGTGCCAGCAGCCTCGTGACGGACTATGGCTACACCTTC TRBV7-2 - TRBJ1-2 -
CASSDSDNSPLHF TGCGCCAGCAGCGACAGCGATAATTCACCCCTCCACTTT TRBV5-1 - TRBJ1-6 -
CASSAWTAAGDQYF TGTGCCAGCAGTGCATGGACGGCTGCCGGGGACCAGTACTTC TRBV2 - TRBJ2-5 -
CASSEGYEQYF TGCGCCAGCAGTGAGGGGTACGAGCAGTACTTC TRBV10-1 - TRBJ2-7 few
CASSPGMGPNQPQHF TGTGCCAGTAGTCCCGGGATGGGCCCTAATCAGCCCCAGCATTTT TRBV19 - TRBJ1-5 -
CASKPERAETSNYGYTF TGTGCCAGCAAACCCGAGAGGGCAGAAACCTCTAACTATGGCTACACCTTC TRBV25-1 - TRBJ1-2 -
CASSQVLDTEAFF TGTGCCAGCAGCCAAGTCCTCGACACTGAAGCTTTCTTT TRBV4-2 - TRBJ1-1 -
CASILLPEETQYF TGTGCCAGCATTTTACTGCCCGAAGAGACCCAGTACTTC TRBV2 - TRBJ2-5 -
CATSRDWGRASGYTF TGTGCCACCAGCAGAGATTGGGGCAGGGCCTCTGGCTACACCTTC TRBV15 - TRBJ1-2 -
CASSQWQATNEKLFF TGCGCCAGCAGCCAATGGCAAGCAACTAATGAAAAACTGTTTTTT TRBV4-1 - TRBJ1-4 -
CASREPGQGIYEQYF TGTGCCAGCAGGGAACCGGGACAAGGCATCTACGAGCAGTACTTC TRBV6-5 - TRBJ2-7 -
CASSLDPGTEAFF TGCGCCAGCAGCTTGGATCCAGGAACTGAAGCTTTCTTT TRBV5-1 - TRBJ1-1 few
CASSLVEGQGTDTQYF TGTGCCAGCAGCTTAGTCGAGGGACAGGGCACAGATACGCAGTATTTT TRBV7-9 TRBD1 TRBJ2-3 -